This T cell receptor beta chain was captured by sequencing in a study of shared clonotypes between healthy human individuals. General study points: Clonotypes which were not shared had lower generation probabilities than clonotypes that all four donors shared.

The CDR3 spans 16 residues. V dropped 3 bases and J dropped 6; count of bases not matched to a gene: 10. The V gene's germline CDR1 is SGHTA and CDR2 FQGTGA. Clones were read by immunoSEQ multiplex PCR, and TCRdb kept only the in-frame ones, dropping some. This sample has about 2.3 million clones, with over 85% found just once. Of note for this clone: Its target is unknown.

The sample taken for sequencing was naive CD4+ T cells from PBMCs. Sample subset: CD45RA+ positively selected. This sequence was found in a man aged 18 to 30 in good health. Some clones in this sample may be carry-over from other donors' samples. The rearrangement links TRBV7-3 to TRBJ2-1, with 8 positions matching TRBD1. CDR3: CASSLIPGQAINEQFF. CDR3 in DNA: TGTGCCAGCAGCTTGATTCCGGGACAGGCCATCAATGAGCAGTTCTTC.